The text below deals with one TCR beta chain. The antigen remains undetermined. The entry originates in a study of beta chain features in type 1 diabetes. CDR1 and CDR2 from the germline V gene are SGHNT and YYREEE (reference sequence). This CDR3 spans 13 amino acids. V dropped 4 bases and J dropped 6 bases, with 12 bases sitting between them. The entirety of the isolated RNA underwent reverse transcription, so expressed TCRB transcripts were sequenced. Some clones are missing from TCRdb's copy, which holds only in-frame ones; the method was immunoSEQ multiplex PCR. The sample yields 600,000 or so clones, around 12% seen once. The study, taken as a whole, reports: Among all four CD4+ subsets, Type 1 diabetes patients had TCRB CDR3s that were moderately but significantly shorter. Sampled from patients, naive, central memory and Treg TCRB repertoires appeared more similar than those sampled from healthy donors. For cells with high TCR expression, cDNA sequencing could yield over-representation.

This sequence originates from a man aged 25-45 years with type 1 diabetes. Sequenced input: naive CD4+ T cells from blood. The chain recombines TRBV5-4 with TRBJ2-3; D might be TRBD2 (6 bases). Here the CDR3 DNA reads TGTGCCAGCAGCCAAGGAGGGTTGGATACGCAGTATTTT. Amino acid sequence: CASSQGGLDTQYF.